The clone carrying this T cell receptor (beta chain) was picked up a small number of times. Its antigen remains unknown. The table came from immunoSEQ multiplex PCR; TCRdb's copy has only in-frame clones and leaves some out. The sample lists approximately 1,200 clones, roughly 24% occurring once. This entry belongs to a study of T cells in localized non-small cell lung cancer. Study-wide findings and caveats: In uninvolved adjacent lung, T cell clonality reached its highest value, exceeding tumor.

The CDR3 spans 15 residues. The germline CDR1 and CDR2 sequences are SGHNT and YENEEA. V shed 5 bases and J 4 bases; nucleotides not matched to a gene: 4. Atypia-free adjacent lung was sampled at least 2 cm beyond the tumor margin. This chain joins TRBV11-3 and TRBJ2-1, with 11 bases matching TRBD2. The sequence derives from a man aged 35-75 years with stage III squamous cell lung carcinoma. Source: normal lung tissue next to the tumor, taken before any cancer treatment. The CDR3 loop reads CASSQGTSGYNEQFF. In DNA, the CDR3 is TGTGCCAGCAGCCAAGGGACTAGCGGTTACAATGAGCAGTTCTTC.